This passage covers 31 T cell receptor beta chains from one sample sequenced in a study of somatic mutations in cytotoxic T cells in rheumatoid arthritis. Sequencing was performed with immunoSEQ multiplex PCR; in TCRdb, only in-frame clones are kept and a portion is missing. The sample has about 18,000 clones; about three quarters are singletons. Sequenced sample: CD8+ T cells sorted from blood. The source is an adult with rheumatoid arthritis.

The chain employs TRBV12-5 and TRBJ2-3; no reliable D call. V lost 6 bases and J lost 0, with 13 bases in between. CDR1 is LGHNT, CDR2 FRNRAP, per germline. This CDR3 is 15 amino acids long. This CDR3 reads CASGKTERSTDTQYF. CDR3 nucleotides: TGTGCTAGTGGAAAAACAGAACGAAGCACAGATACGCAGTATTTT.

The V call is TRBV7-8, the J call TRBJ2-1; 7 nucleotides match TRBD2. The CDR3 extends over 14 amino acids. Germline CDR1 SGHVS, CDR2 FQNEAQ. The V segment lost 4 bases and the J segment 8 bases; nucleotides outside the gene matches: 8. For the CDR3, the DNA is TGTGCCAGCAGCTGGAGGACTAGACGCGATGAGCAGTTCTTC. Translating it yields CASSWRTRRDEQFF.

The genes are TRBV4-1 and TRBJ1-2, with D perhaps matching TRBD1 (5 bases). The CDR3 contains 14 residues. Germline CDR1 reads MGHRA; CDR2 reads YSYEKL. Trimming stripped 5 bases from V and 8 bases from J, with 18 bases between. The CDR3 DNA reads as TGCGCCAGCAGCGCGCCCGACAGATCTCGGGGCTACACCTTC. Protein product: CASSAPDRSRGYTF.

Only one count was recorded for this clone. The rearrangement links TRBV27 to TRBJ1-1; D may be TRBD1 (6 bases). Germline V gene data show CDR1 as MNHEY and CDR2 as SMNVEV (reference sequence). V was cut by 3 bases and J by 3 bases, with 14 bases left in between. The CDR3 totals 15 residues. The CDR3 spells CASSLHRALDTEAFF. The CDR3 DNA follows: TGTGCCAGCAGTTTGCACAGGGCTCTGGACACTGAAGCTTTCTTT.

CDR3 coding DNA: TGTGCCAGCAAACGGGCGGGAGTTGGAGAGACCCAGTACTTC. Translating gives CASKRAGVGETQYF. This chain connects TRBV2 to TRBJ2-5, with TRBD2 matching over 7 bases. The CDR3 is 14 residues long. Per the germline V gene, CDR1 is SNHLY and CDR2 is FYNNEI. V lost 7 bases and J lost 4; bases outside the gene matches: 9.

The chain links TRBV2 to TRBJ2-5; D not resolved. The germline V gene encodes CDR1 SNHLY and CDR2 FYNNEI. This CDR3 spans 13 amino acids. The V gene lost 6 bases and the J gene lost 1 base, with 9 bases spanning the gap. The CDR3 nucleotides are TGTGCCAGCAGGGGATCGGGCCAAGAGACCCAGTACTTC. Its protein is CASRGSGQETQYF.

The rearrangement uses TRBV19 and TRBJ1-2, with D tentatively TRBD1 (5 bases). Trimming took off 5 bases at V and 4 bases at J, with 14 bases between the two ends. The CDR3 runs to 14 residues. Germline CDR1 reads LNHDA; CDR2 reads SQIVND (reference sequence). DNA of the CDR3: TGTGCCAGTAGTCCCACGGGGGGGGGCTATGGCTACACCTTC. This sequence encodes CASSPTGGGYGYTF.

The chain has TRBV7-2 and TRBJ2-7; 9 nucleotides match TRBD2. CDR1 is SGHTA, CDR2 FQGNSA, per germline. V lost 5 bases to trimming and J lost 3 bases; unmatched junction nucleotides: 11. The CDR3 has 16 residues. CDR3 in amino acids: CASSLPRVAGDYEQYF. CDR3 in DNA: TGTGCCAGCAGCCTACCTCGGGTAGCGGGAGACTACGAGCAGTACTTC.

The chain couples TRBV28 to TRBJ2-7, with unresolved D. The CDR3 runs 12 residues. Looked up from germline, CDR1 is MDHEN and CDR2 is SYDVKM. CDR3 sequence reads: CAAAEFTYEQYF. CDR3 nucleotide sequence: TGTGCGGCGGCTGAGTTTACCTACGAGCAGTACTTC.

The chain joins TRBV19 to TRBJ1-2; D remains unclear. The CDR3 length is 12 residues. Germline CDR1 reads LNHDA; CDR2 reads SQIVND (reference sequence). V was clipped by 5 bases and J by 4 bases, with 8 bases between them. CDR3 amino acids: CASSGLSYGYTF. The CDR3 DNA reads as TGTGCCAGTAGTGGACTGAGCTATGGCTACACCTTC.

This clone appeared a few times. The CDR3 sequence: CATSRDRQASPLHF. CDR3 DNA sequence: TGTGCCACCAGCAGAGACCGACAGGCATCACCCCTCCACTTT. The genes are TRBV15 and TRBJ1-6, with a tentative D call TRBD1 (6 bases). This CDR3 is built from 14 residues. Germline CDR1 and CDR2: LNHNV and YYDKDF (reference sequence). Deletions cut 0 bases from V and 10 bases from J, with 10 bases between.

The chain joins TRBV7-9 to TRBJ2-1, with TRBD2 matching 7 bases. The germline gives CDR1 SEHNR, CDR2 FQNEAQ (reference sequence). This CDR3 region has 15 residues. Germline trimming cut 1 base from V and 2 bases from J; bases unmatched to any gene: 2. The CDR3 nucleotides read TGTGCCAGCAGCTTAGTCGGGGGGACCTACAATGAGCAGTTCTTC. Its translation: CASSLVGGTYNEQFF.

Written as DNA, the CDR3 is TGTGCCAGCAGCTTAGGGAGGGCTGAAAATCAGCCCCAGCATTTT. It yields the protein CASSLGRAENQPQHF. The rearrangement joins TRBV13 to TRBJ1-5; D is unresolved. This CDR3 is 15 amino acids long. Germline-derived CDR1 and CDR2 are PRHDT and FYEKMQ (reference sequence). V shed 0 bases and J shed 4 bases, with 10 bases lying between them.

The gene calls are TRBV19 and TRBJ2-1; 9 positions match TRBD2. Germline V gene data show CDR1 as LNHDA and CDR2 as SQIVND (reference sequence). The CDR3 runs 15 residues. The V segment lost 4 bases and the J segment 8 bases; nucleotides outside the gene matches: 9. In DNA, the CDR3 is TGTGCCAGTAGTAGGGGGCGGGAGGGTTTCTATGAGCAGTTCTTC. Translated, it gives CASSRGREGFYEQFF.

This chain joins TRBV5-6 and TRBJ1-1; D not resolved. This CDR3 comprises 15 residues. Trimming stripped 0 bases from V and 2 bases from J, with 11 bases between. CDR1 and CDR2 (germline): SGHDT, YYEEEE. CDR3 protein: CASSLAAGINTEAFF. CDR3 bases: TGTGCCAGCAGCTTGGCGGCCGGGATAAACACTGAAGCTTTCTTT.

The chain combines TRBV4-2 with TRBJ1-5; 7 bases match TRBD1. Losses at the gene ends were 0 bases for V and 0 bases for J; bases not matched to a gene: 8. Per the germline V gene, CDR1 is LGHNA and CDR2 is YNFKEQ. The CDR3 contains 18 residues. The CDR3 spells CASSQDKAGGYSNQPQHF. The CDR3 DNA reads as TGTGCCAGCAGCCAAGATAAGGCAGGGGGTTATAGCAATCAGCCCCAGCATTTT.

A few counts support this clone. CDR3 in amino acids: CASSGRGAYEQYF. In DNA, the CDR3 is TGTGCCAGCAGCGGTAGAGGAGCCTACGAGCAGTACTTC. The genes are TRBV7-6 and TRBJ2-7; D gene unclear. The CDR3 has 13 residues. Trimming shortened V by 5 bases and J by 2 bases, and 10 bases separated the two germline ends. The germline CDR1 and CDR2 sequences are SGHVS and FNYEAQ.

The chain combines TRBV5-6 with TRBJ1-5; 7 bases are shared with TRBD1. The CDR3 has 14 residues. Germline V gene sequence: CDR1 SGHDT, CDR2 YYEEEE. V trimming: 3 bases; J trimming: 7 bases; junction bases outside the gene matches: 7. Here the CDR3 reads CASSYQTGKQPQHF. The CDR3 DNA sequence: TGTGCCAGCAGCTACCAGACAGGGAAGCAGCCCCAGCATTTT.

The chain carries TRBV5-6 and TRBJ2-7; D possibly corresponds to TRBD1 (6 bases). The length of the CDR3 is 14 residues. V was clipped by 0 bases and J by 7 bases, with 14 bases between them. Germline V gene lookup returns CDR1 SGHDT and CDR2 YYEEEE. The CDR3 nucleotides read TGTGCCAGCAGCTTGGTTTTGGGGGCGCGGGAGCAGTACTTC. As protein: CASSLVLGAREQYF. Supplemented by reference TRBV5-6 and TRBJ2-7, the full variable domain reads DAGVTQSPTHLIKTRGQQVTLRCSPKSGHDTVSWYQQALGQGPQFIFQYYEEEERQRGNFPDRFSGHQFPNYSSELNVNALLLGDSALYLCASSLVLGAREQYFGPGTRLTVT.

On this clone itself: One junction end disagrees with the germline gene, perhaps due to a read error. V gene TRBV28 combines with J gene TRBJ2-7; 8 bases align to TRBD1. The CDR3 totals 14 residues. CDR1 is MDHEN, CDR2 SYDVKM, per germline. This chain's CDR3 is CASSPGQASHEQYF. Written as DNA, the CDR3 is TGTGCCAGCAGTCCGGGACAGGCCTCCCACGAGCAGTACTTC.

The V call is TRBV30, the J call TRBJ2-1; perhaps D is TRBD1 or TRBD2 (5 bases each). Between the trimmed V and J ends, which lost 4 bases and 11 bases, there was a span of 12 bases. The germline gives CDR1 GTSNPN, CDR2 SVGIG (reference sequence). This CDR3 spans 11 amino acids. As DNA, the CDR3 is TGTGCCTGGACTGGACGGGGCCAGCAGTTCTTC. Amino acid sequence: CAWTGRGQQFF.

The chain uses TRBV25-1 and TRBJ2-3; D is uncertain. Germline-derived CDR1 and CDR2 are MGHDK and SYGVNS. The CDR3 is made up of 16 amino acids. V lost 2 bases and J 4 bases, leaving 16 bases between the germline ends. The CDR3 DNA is TGTGCCAGCAGTGAAGAAACAATCCAGGCCCCAGATACGCAGTATTTT. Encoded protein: CASSEETIQAPDTQYF.

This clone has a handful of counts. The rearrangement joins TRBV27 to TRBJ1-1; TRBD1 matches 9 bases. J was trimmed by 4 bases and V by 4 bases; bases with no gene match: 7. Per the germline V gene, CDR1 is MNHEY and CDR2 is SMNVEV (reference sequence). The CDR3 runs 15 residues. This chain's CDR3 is CASSSRQGVSTEAFF. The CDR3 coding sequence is TGTGCCAGCAGTTCTCGACAGGGGGTCAGCACTGAAGCTTTCTTT.

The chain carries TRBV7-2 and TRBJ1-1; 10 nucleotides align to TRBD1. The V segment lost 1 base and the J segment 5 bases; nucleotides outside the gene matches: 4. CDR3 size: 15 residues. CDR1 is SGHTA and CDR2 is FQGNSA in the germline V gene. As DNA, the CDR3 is TGTGCCAGCAGCTTAGGAGGGACAGGGGCAACTGAAGCTTTCTTT. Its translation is CASSLGGTGATEAFF. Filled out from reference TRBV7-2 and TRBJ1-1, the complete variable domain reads GAGVSQSPSNKVTEKGKDVELRCDPISGHTALYWYRQSLGQGLEFLIYFQGNSAPDKSGLPSDRFSAERTGGSVSTLTIQRTQQEDSAVYLCASSLGGTGATEAFFGQGTRLTVV.

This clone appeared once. The CDR3 spells CASSVPRDPRSGANVLTF. As DNA, the CDR3 is TGCGCCAGCAGCGTACCTCGGGACCCGCGCTCTGGGGCCAACGTCCTGACTTTC. V gene TRBV5-1 combines with J gene TRBJ2-6; either TRBD1 or TRBD2 may fit D (5 bases each). The germline CDR1 and CDR2 sequences are SGHRS and YFSETQ. Trimming pared 4 bases from V and 0 bases from J, leaving 17 bases between. The CDR3 spans 18 residues.

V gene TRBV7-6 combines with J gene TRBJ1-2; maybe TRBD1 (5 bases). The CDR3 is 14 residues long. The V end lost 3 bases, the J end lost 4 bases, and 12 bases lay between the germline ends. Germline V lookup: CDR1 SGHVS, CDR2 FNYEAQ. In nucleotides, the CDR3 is TGTGCCAGCAGCTTCCCAACAGGCCCCTATGGCTACACCTTC. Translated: CASSFPTGPYGYTF. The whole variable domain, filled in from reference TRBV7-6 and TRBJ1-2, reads GAGVSQSPRYKVTKRGQDVALRCDPISGHVSLYWYRQALGQGPEFLTYFNYEAQQDKSGLPNDRFSAERPEGSISTLTIQRTEQRDSAMYRCASSFPTGPYGYTFGSGTRLTVV.

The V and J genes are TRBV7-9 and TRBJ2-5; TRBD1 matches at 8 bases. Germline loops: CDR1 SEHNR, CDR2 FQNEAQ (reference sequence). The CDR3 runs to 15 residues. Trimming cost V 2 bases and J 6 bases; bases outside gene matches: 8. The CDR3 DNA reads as TGTGCCAGCAGCTTAAGGACAGGGTTGGAAAAGACCCAGTACTTC. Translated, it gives CASSLRTGLEKTQYF.

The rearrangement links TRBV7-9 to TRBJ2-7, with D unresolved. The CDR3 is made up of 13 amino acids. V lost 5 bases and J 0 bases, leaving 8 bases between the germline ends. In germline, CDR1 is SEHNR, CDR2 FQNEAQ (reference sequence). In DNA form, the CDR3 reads TGTGCCAGCAGCCAAGACACCTCCTACGAGCAGTACTTC. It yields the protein CASSQDTSYEQYF.

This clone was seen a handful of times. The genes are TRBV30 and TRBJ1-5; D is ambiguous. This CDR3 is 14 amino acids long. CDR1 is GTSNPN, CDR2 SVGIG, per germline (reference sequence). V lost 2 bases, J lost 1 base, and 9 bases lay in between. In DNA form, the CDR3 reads TGTGCCTGGAGTTTCGGACTGAGCAATCAGCCCCAGCATTTT. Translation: CAWSFGLSNQPQHF.

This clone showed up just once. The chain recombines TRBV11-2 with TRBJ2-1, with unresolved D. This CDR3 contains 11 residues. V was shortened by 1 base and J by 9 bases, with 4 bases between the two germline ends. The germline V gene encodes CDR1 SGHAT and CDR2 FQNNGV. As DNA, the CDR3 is TGTGCCAGCAGCTTAGGAGGTGAGCAGTTCTTC. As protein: CASSLGGEQFF.

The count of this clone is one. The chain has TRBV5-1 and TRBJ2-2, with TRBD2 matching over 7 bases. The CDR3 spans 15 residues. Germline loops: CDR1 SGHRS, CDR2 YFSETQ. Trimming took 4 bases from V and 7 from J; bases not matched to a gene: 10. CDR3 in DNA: TGCGCCAGCAGCGGGACTACCGGTCTCAGCGGGGAGCTGTTTTTT. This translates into CASSGTTGLSGELFF.